The 3 T cell receptor beta chains below come from one sample, sequenced in a study of blood T cell repertoires in COVID-19. Measured with immunoSEQ multiplex PCR; TCRdb has only the in-frame clones, and not every one. The data show under 300,000 clones, 70% to 90% seen once. The sequenced material came from peripheral blood. These receptors were taken from a woman aged 40 to 50 who had recovered from COVID-19.

The chain uses TRBV24-1 and TRBJ1-2, with D perhaps matching TRBD1 (6 bases). Germline CDR1 and CDR2: KGHDR and SFDVKD. The V end was cut by 6 bases, the J end by 2 bases, with 12 bases between. The CDR3 loop spans 14 amino acids. The CDR3: CATSRAGDNYGYTF. The CDR3 nucleotides are TGTGCCACCAGTCGGGCAGGGGACAACTATGGCTACACCTTC.

The V gene is TRBV5-1, the J gene TRBJ2-3; 10 bases align to TRBD2. This CDR3 is built from 15 residues. CDR1 and CDR2 (germline): SGHRS, YFSETQ. Losses at the gene ends were 4 bases for V and 0 bases for J; bases not matched to a gene: 2. The CDR3 nucleotides read TGCGCCAGCAGCCCGACTAGCGGGAGCACAGATACGCAGTATTTT. Translation gives CASSPTSGSTDTQYF.

This clone is a singleton in its sample. The chain uses TRBV3-1 (or the pseudogene TRBV3-2) and TRBJ2-3, with 11 bases matching TRBD2. Trimming at V came to 4 bases and at J to 0 bases, leaving 9 bases not matched to a gene. The germline CDR1 and CDR2 sequences are LGHDT and YNNKEL (reference sequence). This CDR3 is 18 amino acids long. The CDR3 coding sequence is TGTGCCAGCAGCCCCCGCCGGGTAGCGGGAGGGAGCACAGATACGCAGTATTTT. Amino acids: CASSPRRVAGGSTDTQYF.